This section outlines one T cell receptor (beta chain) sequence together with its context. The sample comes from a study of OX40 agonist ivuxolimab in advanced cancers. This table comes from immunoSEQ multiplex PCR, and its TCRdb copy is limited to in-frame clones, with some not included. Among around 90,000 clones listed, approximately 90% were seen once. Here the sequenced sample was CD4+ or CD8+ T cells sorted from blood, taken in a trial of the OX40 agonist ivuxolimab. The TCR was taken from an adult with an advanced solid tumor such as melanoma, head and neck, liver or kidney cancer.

CDR3 in amino acids: CASSSDRVDYTF. DNA for the CDR3: TGTGCCAGCAGCTCGGACAGGGTCGACTACACCTTC. The chain links TRBV11-3 to TRBJ1-2, with 8 bases lining up with TRBD1. After removal of 4 bases from V and 10 bases from J, the junction contained 5 bases not matched to a gene. Germline CDR1 reads SGHNT; CDR2 reads YENEEA. The length of the CDR3 is 12 residues.